This T cell receptor beta chain was retrieved from a study of blood T cell repertoires in COVID-19 (dated by TCRdb to 2020 to 2021). Background on the whole study: Samples from collaborators originated in the United States, Italy and Spain and spanned both the acute and convalescent phases of COVID-19. Nearly every sample came with metadata listing a de-identified subject ID, COVID-19 status, age in years and sex. HLA class I and class II types, where available, came from metadata supplied by the sample provider rather than from assay-based typing. The repertoires were released in a freely available public database intended as a resource for research on the immune response to SARS-CoV-2. The samples were drawn from two sources: the first 160 participants of the ongoing ImmuneRACE study, and 950 to 1,500 subjects contributed by 6 global collaborators. Subjects who had been exposed to COVID-19, were actively infected with it, or had recovered from it provided the deeply sampled blood TCRbeta repertoires that made up the dataset. The material from the prospective study consisted of cDNA or gDNA derived from T cells, B-cell-depleted T cells, or PBMCs. What the research found in general, with its limitations: The quantity of clinical and demographic metadata differed by source and by participant and was supplied without curation.

V and J are truncated by 11 bases and 3 bases respectively, leaving an intervening sequence of 17 bases. The germline V gene encodes CDR1 SNHLY and CDR2 FYNNEI. Counted from cysteine to phenylalanine, this CDR3 has 14 amino acids. CDR3 DNA only is kept here, 42 bases in frame from base 1. TCRbeta CDR3 regions were amplified from genomic DNA using the immunoSEQ Assay, a bias-controlled multiplex PCR. The authors' pipeline ran thus. Within the assay, amplification of reference gene primers was used to estimate how many nucleated cells each sample contained. To quantify the absolute abundance of each unique TCRbeta CDR3 rearrangement, sequence reads were collapsed and filtered. For each sample, productive Simpson clonality was calculated as the square root of Simpson's diversity index over productive rearrangements. TCRdb provides this immuneACCESS table in a form limited to in-frame rearrangements. Some clones are lacking; in checked studies, under half of them reflect an unresolved V gene, and why the rest are absent is not known. Clonal size and the V and J genes are those of that table, whereas D and trimming came from the DNA. The sample table shows roughly 320,000 clones, and around 84% are seen once. In total, the top ten clones hold over 1% of the sample.

Remarks on this clone: Its antigen has not been determined. Base-call qualities are not available, and no considerably larger clone is one nucleotide away.

Collaborating institutions collected whole blood in K2EDTA tubes following their own protocols. For TCRbeta analysis, collaborators shipped samples as frozen whole blood, isolated PBMCs, or DNA extracted from either of those sample types. The origin of this receptor is a man aged 70 or older with acute or convalescent COVID-19. The sequenced sample consisted of peripheral blood. The rearrangement combines TRBV2 with TRBJ2-1; the D segment could be TRBD2, given 5 matching bases. CDR3 protein: CAHLVGIDYNEQFF. DNA sequence: TGTGCCCACCTAGTCGGGATCGACTACAATGAGCAGTTCTTC.